These 30 T cell receptor beta chains share one sample of origin, sequenced in a study of T cell changes during pregnancy in multiple sclerosis. The data were produced by immunoSEQ multiplex PCR, yet TCRdb's version contains in-frame clones alone and is incomplete. The table records around 62,000 clones, 90% of them present only once. The sample consisted of peripheral blood, taken in the second trimester of pregnancy. These receptors were collected from a female donor in good health, enrolled as a control in a pregnancy study.

The chain carries TRBV6-5 and TRBJ1-2; possibly TRBD1 for D (6 bases). Trimming removed 2 bases from V and 8 bases from J, with 12 bases in between. This CDR3 region has 13 residues. Germline assignment: CDR1 MNHEY and CDR2 SVGAGI. CDR3 DNA: TGTGCCAGCAGTTACCCCAGGGGTTACGGCTACACCTTC. It encodes CASSYPRGYGYTF.

The V and J genes are TRBV10-3 and TRBJ2-2, with 8 bases lining up with TRBD1. Germline assignment: CDR1 ENHRY and CDR2 SYGVKD. This CDR3 has 14 amino acids. V was pared by 8 bases and J by 5 bases, with 7 bases of the junction left unmatched. The CDR3 reads CAIWETGGTGELFF. Written as DNA, the CDR3 is TGTGCCATCTGGGAAACAGGGGGAACCGGGGAGCTGTTTTTT.

In its sample, this clone was seen once. The rearrangement uses TRBV6-1 and TRBJ1-1; D unresolved. CDR1 is MNHNS, CDR2 SASEGT, per germline. Trimming cost V 1 base and J 4 bases, with 10 bases left between them. This CDR3 region has 14 residues. The CDR3 reads CASSEVRLGTEAFF. CDR3 in DNA: TGTGCCAGCAGTGAAGTCAGGTTGGGCACTGAAGCTTTCTTT.

CDR3 in amino acids: CASSEGASGANVLTF. CDR3 DNA: TGTGCCAGCAGTGAAGGGGCCTCTGGGGCCAACGTCCTGACTTTC. V is TRBV6-1 and J is TRBJ2-6; no clear D gene. V shed 1 base and J shed 0 bases, with 4 bases lying between them. CDR3 length equals 15 residues. Germline CDR1 MNHNS, CDR2 SASEGT.

The chain couples TRBV6-1 to TRBJ1-5; D call uncertain. This CDR3 has 16 residues. The V end lost 0 bases, the J end lost 0 bases, and 9 bases lay between the germline ends. From germline, CDR1 is MNHNS and CDR2 SASEGT. The CDR3 region has the DNA TGTGCCAGCAGTGAAGCTGCCAGACTTAGCAATCAGCCCCAGCATTTT. Protein product: CASSEAARLSNQPQHF.

This rearrangement joins TRBV19 to TRBJ2-3, with a possible D match to TRBD2 (5 bases). Trimming stripped 6 bases from V and 0 bases from J, with 16 bases between. The CDR3 is 16 residues long. Per the germline V gene, CDR1 is LNHDA and CDR2 is SQIVND (reference sequence). This chain's CDR3 is CASSGRGPQSTDTQYF. CDR3 DNA sequence: TGTGCCAGTAGCGGCCGGGGTCCCCAAAGCACAGATACGCAGTATTTT.

This sequence joins TRBV5-1 and TRBJ1-2; no firm D call. The CDR3 extends over 13 amino acids. Germline V gene data show CDR1 as SGHRS and CDR2 as YFSETQ. Trimming removed 5 bases at V and 4 bases at J, with 12 bases between. The CDR3 loop reads CASSSDGSYGYTF. CDR3 DNA sequence: TGCGCCAGCAGTTCCGACGGGAGCTATGGCTACACCTTC.

The gene calls are TRBV6-6 and TRBJ2-1; D perhaps matches TRBD1 (5 bases). Germline CDR1 and CDR2: MNHNY and SVGAGI (reference sequence). The germline V and J ends were trimmed by 4 bases and 8 bases, with 21 bases remaining between them. The CDR3 totals 16 residues. This chain's CDR3 is CASSFQGSSYTDEQFF. Here the CDR3 DNA reads TGTGCCAGCAGTTTCCAGGGTTCGTCGTATACCGATGAGCAGTTCTTC.

V and J are TRBV27 and TRBJ2-7; D not certain. CDR3 size: 14 residues. V was shortened by 2 bases and J by 3 bases, with 11 bases between the two germline ends. Looked up from germline, CDR1 is MNHEY and CDR2 is SMNVEV (reference sequence). In DNA, the CDR3 is TGTGCCAGCAGTTTAGCTGGGCCGAGCTACGAGCAGTACTTC. Protein: CASSLAGPSYEQYF.

V and J are TRBV2 and TRBJ1-1; D may be TRBD1 (6 bases). V was shortened by 6 bases and J by 4 bases, with 12 bases between the two germline ends. Germline-derived CDR1 and CDR2 are SNHLY and FYNNEI. This CDR3 spans 13 amino acids. The CDR3 reads CASSYRDGTEAFF. The CDR3 region has the DNA TGTGCCAGCAGCTACAGGGATGGCACTGAAGCTTTCTTT.

V gene TRBV7-6 combines with J gene TRBJ1-3; D is possibly TRBD1 (6 bases). V lost 1 base to trimming and J lost 1 base, with 17 bases between them. Germline V gene data show CDR1 as SGHVS and CDR2 as FNYEAQ. This CDR3 is built from 18 residues. In nucleotides, the CDR3 is TGTGCCAGCAGCTTAGGAGGACCTTACAGGGCTTCTGGAAACACCATATATTTT. Its translation: CASSLGGPYRASGNTIYF.

V is TRBV7-8 and J is TRBJ2-1, with a weak D call TRBD1 (6 bases). The germline gives CDR1 SGHVS, CDR2 FQNEAQ. Trimming removed 5 bases from V and 0 bases from J, with 14 bases in between. This CDR3 is built from 16 residues. CDR3 sequence: CASSNLADSSYNEQFF. The CDR3 bases are TGTGCCAGCAGCAACCTGGCGGACAGCTCCTACAATGAGCAGTTCTTC.

This rearrangement joins TRBV2 to TRBJ2-7, with D possibly TRBD1 on 5 matching bases. V lost 4 bases and J 4 bases, leaving 14 bases between the germline ends. CDR1 SNHLY and CDR2 FYNNEI come from the germline V gene. The CDR3 is made up of 14 amino acids. The CDR3 DNA sequence: TGTGCCAGCAGTGCCCCAGGGATTATTTACGAGCAGTACTTC. This encodes CASSAPGIIYEQYF.

This chain joins TRBV28 and TRBJ1-4, with 11 nucleotides matching TRBD1. Germline CDR1 reads MDHEN; CDR2 reads SYDVKM. The CDR3 sequence is 14 residues long. V gave up 6 bases and J gave up 7 bases; unmatched junction bases: 4. CDR3 nucleotide sequence: TGTGCCAGCAGGGGGACAGGGGGGTTTGAAAAACTGTTTTTT. Translating it yields CASRGTGGFEKLFF.

The V call is TRBV27, the J call TRBJ1-2; D gene uncertain. Germline V gene data show CDR1 as MNHEY and CDR2 as SMNVEV (reference sequence). V lost 2 bases to trimming and J lost 8 bases, with 9 bases between them. The CDR3 runs to 12 residues. The CDR3 here is CASSLEGIGYTF. In DNA form, the CDR3 reads TGTGCCAGCAGTTTAGAGGGTATAGGCTACACCTTC.

This clone came up a few times. The genes are TRBV5-5 and TRBJ1-5; TRBD1 is a possible D gene (5 bases). The germline CDR1 and CDR2 sequences are SGHKS and YYEKEE (reference sequence). Trimming shortened V by 4 bases and J by 0 bases, and 11 bases separated the two germline ends. The CDR3 spans 15 residues. The DNA of the CDR3 is TGTGCCAGCAGCCTGGCAGACAGTAGCAATCAGCCCCAGCATTTT. As protein: CASSLADSSNQPQHF.

The chain links TRBV2 to TRBJ1-2; possible D gene TRBD1, 6 bases. This CDR3 has 17 amino acids. Looked up from germline, CDR1 is SNHLY and CDR2 is FYNNEI. The V gene lost 7 bases and the J gene lost 5 bases, with 26 bases spanning the gap. The CDR3 coding sequence is TGTGCCAGCACCGACAGGTTGAAATCGTCTTGGGAATATGGCTACACCTTC. It is translated as CASTDRLKSSWEYGYTF.

The genes are TRBV30 and TRBJ2-7; weak D call: TRBD1 (6 bases). The CDR3 is 11 residues long. Germline V gene lookup returns CDR1 GTSNPN and CDR2 SVGIG (reference sequence). The ends were cut back, 3 bases at V and 4 bases at J, with 7 bases in the middle. The CDR3 bases are TGTGCCTGGAGCAGGGGTTACGAGCAGTACTTC. Its protein product is CAWSRGYEQYF. Full variable domain (remainder filled in from reference TRBV30 and TRBJ2-7): SQTIHQWPATLVQPVGSPLSLECTVEGTSNPNLYWYRQAAGRGLQLLFYSVGIGQISSEVPQNLSASRPQDRQFILSSKKLLLSDSGFYLCAWSRGYEQYFGPGTRLTVT.

This clone was seen once. The chain links TRBV28 to TRBJ2-7; 8 bases match TRBD1. Germline V gene sequence: CDR1 MDHEN, CDR2 SYDVKM. Trimming at V came to 6 bases and at J to 1 base, leaving 5 bases not matched to a gene. CDR3 length: 14 residues. The CDR3 is CASRRTGLSYEQYF. The CDR3 DNA is TGTGCCAGCAGGCGGACAGGGCTTTCCTACGAGCAGTACTTC.

The chain joins TRBV5-4 to TRBJ1-2; TRBD1 is a possible D gene (5 bases). This CDR3 is built from 14 residues. The germline CDR1 and CDR2 sequences are SGHNT and YYREEE (reference sequence). V was trimmed by 9 bases and J by 4 bases, leaving 19 bases between them. CDR3 in DNA: TGTGCCATCTCTTCCGGGGGGATCCCCTATGGCTACACCTTC. It yields the protein CAISSGGIPYGYTF.

The rearrangement joins TRBV30 to TRBJ1-1; 10 bases are shared with TRBD1. Unmatched junction bases numbered 3, after V lost 4 bases and J lost 4 bases. Per germline, CDR1 GTSNPN and CDR2 SVGIG (reference sequence). CDR3 length: 13 amino acids. DNA of the CDR3: TGTGCCTGGAAGGGACAGGGGAGCACTGAAGCTTTCTTT. Translation gives CAWKGQGSTEAFF. Based on the CDR3 plus reference TRBV30 and TRBJ1-1, the full variable domain is SQTIHQWPATLVQPVGSPLSLECTVEGTSNPNLYWYRQAAGRGLQLLFYSVGIGQISSEVPQNLSASRPQDRQFILSSKKLLLSDSGFYLCAWKGQGSTEAFFGQGTRLTVV.

This clone was detected once. This chain joins TRBV25-1 and TRBJ2-1; no reliable D call. CDR1 is MGHDK, CDR2 SYGVNS, per germline. CDR3 length: 11 residues. V lost 5 bases and J lost 10, with 9 bases in between. Here the CDR3 reads CASSTPQEQFF. CDR3 in DNA: TGTGCCAGCAGTACGCCGCAGGAGCAGTTCTTC.

V and J are TRBV6-1 and TRBJ2-5; 14 bases are a match to TRBD2. Germline CDR1 and CDR2: MNHNS and SASEGT. J gave up 3 bases and V 2 bases, and 8 bases lay outside the gene matches. This CDR3 comprises 18 residues. CDR3 in DNA: TGTGCCAGCAGTGAATTGAGACTAGCGGGAGGGATGGAAGAGACCCAGTACTTC. It encodes CASSELRLAGGMEETQYF.

This clone was recorded once. At one end the junction does not follow the germline gene, possibly because of a read error. The chain links TRBV10-3 to TRBJ2-1; 13 nucleotides agree with TRBD2. This CDR3 spans 16 amino acids. Per the germline V gene, CDR1 is ENHRY and CDR2 is SYGVKD. The CDR3 protein is CAIRTSGGHSHNEQFF. The CDR3 nucleotides read TGTGCCATCAGGACTAGCGGGGGGCACTCCCACAATGAGCAGTTCTTC.

V gene TRBV5-6 combines with J gene TRBJ1-2; TRBD1 matches 7 bases. This CDR3 comprises 16 residues. V was clipped by 3 bases and J by 5 bases; unmatched bases: 13. Germline values: CDR1 SGHDT, CDR2 YYEEEE. The CDR3, as DNA: TGTGCCAGCAGCTCGAAGGGGCGACAGGGCACTTATGGCTACACCTTC. Its protein product is CASSSKGRQGTYGYTF.

The chain is built from TRBV19 and TRBJ2-2; 10 bases are a match to TRBD2. The CDR3 covers 16 residues. V shed 4 bases, J shed 4 bases, and the junction held 6 bases outside the gene matches. The germline V gene encodes CDR1 LNHDA and CDR2 SQIVND (reference sequence). The CDR3 DNA reads as TGTGCCAGTAGTAAATTAGCGGGAGGCGCCACCGGGGAGCTGTTTTTT. It codes for CASSKLAGGATGELFF.

This clone showed up just once. The chain joins TRBV5-4 to TRBJ2-3, with 7 nucleotides matching TRBD2. Germline trimming cut 1 base from V and 0 bases from J; bases unmatched to any gene: 5. Germline assignment: CDR1 SGHNT and CDR2 YYREEE (reference sequence). The CDR3 is 16 residues long. The CDR3 here is CASSLSGGRSTDTQYF. The CDR3 bases are TGTGCCAGCAGCTTGTCGGGCGGGAGAAGCACAGATACGCAGTATTTT. Supplemented by reference TRBV5-4 and TRBJ2-3, the full variable domain reads ETGVTQSPTHLIKTRGQQVTLRCSSQSGHNTVSWYQQALGQGPQFIFQYYREEENGRGNFPPRFSGLQFPNYSSELNVNALELDDSALYLCASSLSGGRSTDTQYFGPGTRLTVL.

The chain combines TRBV9 with TRBJ1-2, with unresolved D. Trimming pared 0 bases from V and 3 bases from J, leaving 9 bases between. Germline V gene lookup returns CDR1 SGDLS and CDR2 YYNGEE. CDR3 length equals 14 residues. Here the CDR3 reads CASSVGGEYYGYTF. The CDR3 nucleotides read TGTGCCAGCAGCGTAGGTGGGGAGTACTATGGCTACACCTTC. The full variable domain, its missing parts supplied by reference TRBV9 and TRBJ1-2, is DSGVTQTPKHLITATGQRVTLRCSPRSGDLSVYWYQQSLDQGLQFLIQYYNGEERAKGNILERFSAQQFPDLHSELNLSSLELGDSALYFCASSVGGEYYGYTFGSGTRLTVV.

The J gene is TRBJ1-1, the V gene TRBV6-5; D possibly corresponds to TRBD1 (5 bases). The germline V gene has CDR1 MNHEY and CDR2 SVGAGI. The V and J ends lost 5 bases and 8 bases respectively, with 15 bases between them. The CDR3 consists of 13 residues. The CDR3: CASSLMKTAEAFF. DNA of the CDR3: TGTGCCAGCAGTCTGATGAAGACAGCGGAAGCTTTCTTT.

The chain has TRBV29-1 and TRBJ2-3; the match to TRBD1 covers 7 bases. This CDR3 has 12 residues. Germline CDR1 SQVTM, CDR2 ANQGSEA. Unmatched junction bases numbered 6, after V lost 5 bases and J lost 7 bases. CDR3 residues: CSVRQGDNTQYF. In DNA form, the CDR3 reads TGCAGCGTTCGGCAGGGGGACAATACGCAGTATTTT.